A single sample gave rise to the 16 T cell receptor beta chains below, sequenced in a study of blood T cell repertoires in COVID-19 (dated by TCRdb to 2018 to 2020). Library creation used the immunoSEQ multiplex PCR assay. What TCRdb holds here is the immuneACCESS table cut down to in-frame rearrangements. Part of the clones is not present; checked against another copy, under half of the missing clones reflect an unresolved V gene, and the others are unexplained. The sample table holds 50,000 or so clones, of which around 91% were seen once. Roughly an eighth of the sample goes to the ten largest clones. Sequences were obtained from peripheral blood. All receptors come from a man aged 55 to 70 with active COVID-19.

The chain employs TRBV20-1 and TRBJ2-7, with D uncertain. Trimming cost V 4 bases and J 7 bases, with 8 bases left between them. The germline gives CDR1 DFQATT, CDR2 SNEGSKA (reference sequence). This CDR3 contains 10 residues. The chain's CDR3 is CSATLGEQYF. The CDR3 DNA reads TGCAGTGCTACGCTAGGAGAGCAGTACTTC.

V is TRBV30 and J is TRBJ2-1; TRBD2 aligns across 11 bases. Germline CDR1 is GTSNPN and CDR2 is SVGIG (reference sequence). Germline trimming cut 3 bases from V and 5 bases from J; bases unmatched to any gene: 12. The CDR3 consists of 17 residues. In nucleotides, the CDR3 is TGTGCCTGGAGCCTAGTATTGGGACTAGCGGTTAACAATGAGCAGTTCTTC. As protein: CAWSLVLGLAVNNEQFF.

The rearrangement links TRBV2 to TRBJ2-5, with 9 bases matching TRBD2. Germline V gene sequence: CDR1 SNHLY, CDR2 FYNNEI. V shed 2 bases and J 2 bases; nucleotides not matched to a gene: 3. This CDR3 comprises 15 residues. The CDR3 protein is CASSERLAEQETQYF. The CDR3 coding sequence is TGTGCCAGCAGTGAAAGACTAGCGGAACAAGAGACCCAGTACTTC.

The chain couples TRBV11-2 to TRBJ2-3; 12 positions match TRBD2. Unmatched junction bases numbered 3, after V lost 5 bases and J lost 3 bases. The V gene's germline CDR1 is SGHAT and CDR2 FQNNGV. CDR3 length: 15 residues. The CDR3 sequence: CASSKTSGSTDTQYF. The CDR3 DNA reads as TGTGCCAGCAGCAAGACTAGCGGGAGTACAGATACGCAGTATTTT. Together with reference TRBV11-2 and TRBJ2-3, the CDR3 gives the full variable domain: EAGVAQSPRYKIIEKRQSVAFWCNPISGHATLYWYQQILGQGPKLLIQFQNNGVVDDSQLPKDRFSAERLKGVDSTLKIQPAKLEDSAVYLCASSKTSGSTDTQYFGPGTRLTVL.

This chain joins TRBV5-1 and TRBJ1-4; 7 nucleotides line up with TRBD1. Germline lookup yields CDR1 SGHRS and CDR2 YFSETQ. The CDR3 loop spans 14 amino acids. V shed 4 bases, J shed 5 bases, and the junction held 5 bases outside the gene matches. The CDR3 reads CASSLRGKNEKLFF. CDR3 DNA: TGCGCCAGCAGCCTCAGGGGGAAGAATGAAAAACTGTTTTTT.

This clone appeared a single time. DNA of the CDR3: TGTGCCAGCAGTTTGGAGGCTTACACTGAAGCTTTCTTT. Translated, it gives CASSLEAYTEAFF. This sequence joins TRBV28 and TRBJ1-1, with D unresolved. Trimming shortened V by 3 bases and J by 3 bases, and 8 bases separated the two germline ends. CDR3 size: 13 residues. CDR1 is MDHEN and CDR2 is SYDVKM in the germline V gene.

The chain's CDR3 is CASSSSSGSWEQYF. In DNA form, the CDR3 reads TGCGCCAGCAGCTCCTCTAGCGGGAGTTGGGAGCAGTACTTC. V usage is TRBV5-1 and J usage is TRBJ2-7; 10 bases agree with TRBD2. The CDR3 is 14 amino acids. The germline gives CDR1 SGHRS, CDR2 YFSETQ. V lost 3 bases, J lost 7 bases, and 7 bases stayed unmatched.

In nucleotides, the CDR3 is TGTGCCAGCAGCCTTAGCGGGGGCGCCCCCTACGAGCAGTACTTC. Residues: CASSLSGGAPYEQYF. The chain is built from TRBV9 and TRBJ2-7; 9 nucleotides line up with TRBD2. The V and J ends lost 4 bases and 2 bases, in that order; junction bases with no gene match: 7. Germline V CDR1 and CDR2: SGDLS, YYNGEE. The CDR3 loop spans 15 amino acids.

V usage is TRBV5-5 and J usage is TRBJ2-7; a possible D gene is TRBD2 (6 bases). Germline loops: CDR1 SGHKS, CDR2 YYEKEE (reference sequence). The V gene lost 0 bases and the J gene lost 0 bases, with 13 bases spanning the gap. This CDR3 comprises 16 residues. The CDR3 bases are TGTGCCAGCAGCTTGGCCGGGACTGATGTCTCCTACGAGCAGTACTTC. Encoded protein: CASSLAGTDVSYEQYF.

V is TRBV18 and J is TRBJ2-5; D possibly corresponds to TRBD2 (5 bases). The CDR3 is 15 residues long. CDR1 is KGHSH, CDR2 LQKENI, per germline. With 6 bases removed from V and 4 bases from J, the gap between germline ends came to 18 bases. The CDR3 nucleotides read TGTGCCAGCTCGCCCCCGAATATTGGAGGAGAGACCCAGTACTTC. Translating it yields CASSPPNIGGETQYF.

The V call is TRBV19, the J call TRBJ2-1; TRBD1 might be the D (5 bases). CDR1 and CDR2 from the germline V gene are LNHDA and SQIVND (reference sequence). CDR3 size: 17 residues. V lost 7 bases to trimming and J lost 10 bases, with 29 bases between them. The DNA of the CDR3 is TGTGCCAGTACCATACGAACAGGTTCAACCAGTCTCCAAGAGCAGTTCTTC. It yields the protein CASTIRTGSTSLQEQFF.

The V call is TRBV24-1, the J call TRBJ1-5; 7 bases map to TRBD1. CDR3 length equals 14 residues. The trim removed 10 bases at V and 1 base at J, leaving 6 bases unmatched. CDR1 and CDR2 (germline): KGHDR, SFDVKD. The CDR3 sequence is CATAPTGSNQPQHF. CDR3 DNA: TGTGCCACTGCACCGACAGGGAGCAATCAGCCCCAGCATTTT.

This chain links TRBV6-5 with TRBJ2-4; the match to TRBD1 covers 7 bases. Germline loops: CDR1 MNHEY, CDR2 SVGAGI. V gave up 8 bases and J gave up 8 bases; unmatched junction bases: 12. The CDR3 covers 14 residues. CDR3 in DNA: TGTGCCAGCTCGGACAGGTTTAAGAGGGACATTCAGTACTTC. Its protein product is CASSDRFKRDIQYF.

This chain connects TRBV5-1 to TRBJ1-5; TRBD1 is a possible D gene (6 bases). The germline V gene has CDR1 SGHRS and CDR2 YFSETQ. The V end lost 0 bases, the J end lost 5 bases, and 9 bases lay between the germline ends. This CDR3 spans 14 amino acids. The CDR3 is CASSLAGADQPQHF. DNA of the CDR3: TGCGCCAGCAGCTTGGCAGGGGCCGATCAGCCCCAGCATTTT. The whole variable domain, remainder taken from reference TRBV5-1 and TRBJ1-5, is KAGVTQTPRYLIKTRGQQVTLSCSPISGHRSVSWYQQTPGQGLQFLFEYFSETQRNKGNFPGRFSGRQFSNSRSEMNVSTLELGDSALYLCASSLAGADQPQHFGDGTRLSIL.

The genes are TRBV11-2 and TRBJ2-7, with 13 bases lining up with TRBD2. Germline CDR1 SGHAT, CDR2 FQNNGV. Germline trimming cut 1 base from V and 4 bases from J; bases unmatched to any gene: 10. This CDR3 is built from 18 residues. The CDR3 nucleotides are TGTGCCAGCAGCTTAGGGACTAGCGGGAGCGCCGGGGGGTACGAGCAGTACTTC. Its translation: CASSLGTSGSAGGYEQYF.

The chain couples TRBV7-9 to TRBJ2-3, with 7 bases that match TRBD1. Germline loops: CDR1 SEHNR, CDR2 FQNEAQ (reference sequence). V was clipped by 10 bases and J by 3 bases; unmatched bases: 7. The CDR3 extends over 13 amino acids. This CDR3 reads CANRQGGTDTQYF. The CDR3 bases are TGTGCCAATAGACAGGGTGGTACAGATACGCAGTATTTT. The full variable domain, rest sourced from reference TRBV7-9 and TRBJ2-3, is DTGVSQNPRHKITKRGQNVTFRCDPISEHNRLYWYRQTLGQGPEFLTYFQNEAQLEKSRLLSDRFSAERPKGSFSTLEIQRTEQGDSAMYLCANRQGGTDTQYFGPGTRLTVL.